Here is one TCR beta chain with its context. Antigen specificity is unknown. The source of the sample is a study of OX40 agonist ivuxolimab in advanced cancers. Study-level points and caveats: Among some nonresponders, normalized T-cell clonal expansion was also low.

This CDR3 region has 11 residues. Between the trimmed V and J ends, which lost 4 bases and 4 bases, there was a span of 5 bases. Germline CDR1 is DFQATT and CDR2 is SNEGSKA (reference sequence). Here immunoSEQ multiplex PCR was the method, and the copy in TCRdb shows in-frame clones only, minus some. In the table there are approximately 40,000 clones, approximately 80% of which are singletons. The J gene is TRBJ1-3, the V gene TRBV20-1; D call uncertain. The receptor comes from an adult with an advanced solid tumor such as melanoma, head and neck, liver or kidney cancer. The source was CD4+ or CD8+ T cells sorted from blood, collected in a trial of the OX40 agonist ivuxolimab. CDR3 loop: CSANKGNTIYF. CDR3 nucleotides: TGCAGTGCTAATAAGGGAAACACCATATATTTT.